This T cell receptor beta chain was identified in a study of identical twins (TCRdb year 2016). Study-wide context: TCR alpha and beta repertoires from monozygotic twins, unrelated adults of various ages and cord blood were deep-sequenced to test whether fetal clonotypes persist. Replicate twin experiments were performed at different times using different library preparation protocols to rule out contamination. On the study overall, not on this receptor specifically: The excess sharing between twins in beta out-of-frame sequences was weaker because fewer shared sequences reduced the signal-to-noise ratio. Fewer insertions were carried by abundant cord blood beta clonotypes; a weaker similar trend was observed in young adult naive repertoires, while no such trend was observed in memory repertoires. Compared with coincidental sharing between unrelated individuals, out-of-frame TCR alpha sequences shared between twins showed an excess of sequences with low generation probability. Zero-insertion analyses could be partly confounded by invariant T cells such as MAIT and iNKT, although diverse VJ usage argued against such confounding for most clonotypes. In monozygotic twins, out-of-frame TCR alpha sharing was systematically underestimated by recombination models, although the models agreed with sharing between unrelated individuals. Because the same donors could not be followed over many years, the conclusions depended on cross-sectional statistical analysis.

The library was generated by 5' RACE. Sequencing was performed on an Illumina HiSeq 2000. A universal primer binding site was introduced by template switching, and a unique molecular identifier was present in the final cDNA, enabling accurate counting of TCR cDNA molecules. First-strand cDNA for TCR alpha and beta chains was synthesized from specific primers in the conserved constant-segment region. To control for contamination, each cDNA library was double barcoded with a SMART-Mk sample barcode plus Illumina barcodes. Two successive PCR steps introduced TruSeq adapter sequences along with Illumina sample barcodes. The TCR alpha and beta cDNA libraries were sequenced on the Illumina HiSeq platform using custom primers. Per the authors' processing: Raw reads were processed with MiGEC to extract unique molecular identifiers, and MiXCR was used to determine CDR3 positions. For each individual, recombination models were inferred using an EM algorithm with the repgenHMM and IGoR tools. The analysis of shared clonotypes was done with the tcR package in R, with sharing normalized by the product of cloneset sizes. To study raw recombination without the effects of thymic and clonal selection, out-of-frame nonproductive sequences were analyzed. TCRdb took the public reads, trimmed them with fastp at Q25, ran MiXCR for clone calling and kept in-frame beta chains. Identical CDR3 protein sequences are pooled into one entry, listed with their most common genes and DNA. TCRdb's processing, not the study's, gives the V and J calls here. Present in this sample are a few hundred thousand distinct CDR3 sequences, approximately 9.6% of which were seen just once. 2.5% to 3.5% of the sample goes to the ten largest clones.

All donors were healthy Caucasians. Three pairs of female monozygotic twins, all aged roughly 18 to 30 years, were included in the twin cohort. Peripheral blood mononuclear cells were the source from which RNA for the TCR libraries was isolated. Turning to this clonotype: Its antigen is unknown. The record has no base qualities; no much larger clone is one base away.

Trimming costs V 3 bases and J 5 bases, and their ends lie 29 bases apart. CDR1 and CDR2, looked up from the germline V gene, are MGHRA and YSYEKL. Spanning cysteine to phenylalanine, the CDR3 consists of 19 amino acids. Only the CDR3 portion is preserved as DNA: 57 bases, with reading frame beginning at the first base. The sample also formed part of further work on yellow fever vaccine responses in identical twins. The second source states: The T cell response to vaccination in identical twins was reported by the authors to appear partly convergent and partly personalized. The study precisely tracked vaccine-responding T cell clones in identical twins.

Sequencing was performed on PBMCs. This receptor was obtained from a woman aged 18-29 years in good health. The chain was built from TRBV4-1 and TRBJ2-7, with a tentative D call of TRBD1 or TRBD2, each matching 6 bases. In nucleotide form, the sequence is TGCGCCAGCAGCCACCCCAAGGGTCCGGGGGCCGGGTCACTCGACGAGCAGTACTTC. Its protein product is CASSHPKGPGAGSLDEQYF.